This T cell receptor (beta chain) was profiled in a study of T-cell memory formation after mild COVID-19. Study-wide results and limits: Clones that contracted from day 15 to 85 had balanced CD4/CD8; later expanders were CD4+ biased. Researchers report contracting CD4+ clones mostly in CM and EM, with CD8+ clones in EMRA. Cross-reactive memory apparently joined, as some responding clones appeared in pre-infection memory.

The CDR3 is 13 amino acids. The V gene's germline CDR1 is KGHDR and CDR2 SFDVKD. Trimming removed 5 bases from V and 6 bases from J; junction bases left unmatched: 1. Barcoded TCR alpha and TCR beta cDNA libraries with UMIs came from 5'RACE using constant-segment primers. MiXCR was run by TCRdb on the 5' RACE reads, yielding one entry per CDR3 protein. The sample carries some 300,000 distinct CDR3 sequences, roughly 19% recorded once. This clonotype has a handful of counts. Its antigen is undetermined. The sample comprised PBMCs or a T cell subset sorted from them (not recorded which). The gene calls are TRBV24-1 and TRBJ2-2, with 8 nucleotides matching TRBD1. This clonotype was obtained from a man younger than 30 who had mild COVID-19 (a few samples of this study predate the infection). Cell type and time point are not known. The CDR3 nucleotides are TGTGCCACCAGTGCAGGGGGCCCCGGGGAGCTGTTTTTT. Protein sequence: CATSAGGPGELFF.